Reported below is one T cell receptor beta chain. The data stem from a study of low-dose radiotherapy and immunotherapy resistance in tumors. Study overall: Cohort 2's total reached 13 Gy over 26 weeks, at 1 Gy per fraction every two weeks. Given every two weeks, intravenous cyclophosphamide 200 mg/m2 preceded radiation and immunotherapy by one day.

J gave up 8 bases and V 4 bases, and 11 bases lay outside the gene matches. Looked up from germline, CDR1 is MDHEN and CDR2 is SYDVKM. The CDR3 contains 15 residues. The time point was: after trial treatment. Described treatment: LDRT plus nivolumab, ipilimumab, low-dose cyclophosphamide and aspirin (RACIN trial). The patients who were eligible all carried advanced solid tumors that lacked tumor-infiltrating lymphocytes, meaning the tumors were TIL-negative. Covering alpha and beta chains, TRAV- and TRBV-specific primers were used for the first-strand cDNA. A constant-region primer paired with the V-primer adapter amplified TCRs over roughly 18 PCR cycles. Through in vitro transcription, the mRNA that had been isolated was amplified. TCRdb processed the reads anew with MiXCR; each CDR3 protein has one entry. This sample yields 95,000 to 100,000 distinct CDR3 sequences, of which roughly 20% are seen a single time; roughly 4% belongs to the top ten.

The sequence derives from a male donor with prostate cancer. The sample consisted of PBMCs, taken after low-dose radiotherapy plus immunotherapy. This chain connects TRBV28 to TRBJ2-1, with TRBD2 identical over 7 bases. CDR3 bases: TGTGCCAGCAGTTCCCTCTCCCTAGGGAGGGATGAGCAGTTCTTC. Its protein product is CASSSLSLGRDEQFF.